The entry that follows covers one TCR beta chain sequence. What it recognizes is unknown. This specimen belongs to a study of regulatory T cells. Findings and caveats of the study: Hydrophobic residues at CDR3 positions 6 and 7 were enriched in conventional CD4+ T cells of CD3G-deficient patients.

Every patient with CD3G deficiency had evidence of autoimmunity. Sorting split CD4+ cells into CD25-high CD127-low Tregs and CD25-low CD127-high conventional T cells. The primer mix had 52 TRBV and 13 TRBJ primers. Profiling relied on immunoSEQ multiplex PCR, and the TCRdb table lists in-frame clones only, not all of them. The repertoire has 25,000 to 40,000 clones, roughly 93% of them found once; the top ten carry around 0.98%. V was trimmed by 3 bases and J by 6 bases, leaving 6 bases between them. The CDR3 runs to 12 residues. CDR1 is ENHRY and CDR2 is SYGVKD in the germline V gene. V usage is TRBV10-3 and J usage is TRBJ2-1; D gene ambiguous. The receptor comes from a child aged 2 to 15 with CD3G deficiency. Input material: conventional CD4+ T cells sorted from blood. CDR3 nucleotide sequence: TGTGCCATCAGTGATAATCTCAATGAGCAGTTCTTC. Translated, it gives CAISDNLNEQFF.